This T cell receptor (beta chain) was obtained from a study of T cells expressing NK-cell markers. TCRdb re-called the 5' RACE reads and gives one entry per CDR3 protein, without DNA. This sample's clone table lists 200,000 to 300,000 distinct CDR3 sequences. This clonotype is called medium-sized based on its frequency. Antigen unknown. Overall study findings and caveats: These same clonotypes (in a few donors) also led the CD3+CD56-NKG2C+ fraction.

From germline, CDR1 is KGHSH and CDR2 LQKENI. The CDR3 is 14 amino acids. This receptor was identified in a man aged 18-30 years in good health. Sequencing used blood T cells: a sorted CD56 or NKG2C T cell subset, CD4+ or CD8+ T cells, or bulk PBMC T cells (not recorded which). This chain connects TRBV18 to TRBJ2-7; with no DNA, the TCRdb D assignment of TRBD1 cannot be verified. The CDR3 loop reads CASSPGTGQSEQYF.